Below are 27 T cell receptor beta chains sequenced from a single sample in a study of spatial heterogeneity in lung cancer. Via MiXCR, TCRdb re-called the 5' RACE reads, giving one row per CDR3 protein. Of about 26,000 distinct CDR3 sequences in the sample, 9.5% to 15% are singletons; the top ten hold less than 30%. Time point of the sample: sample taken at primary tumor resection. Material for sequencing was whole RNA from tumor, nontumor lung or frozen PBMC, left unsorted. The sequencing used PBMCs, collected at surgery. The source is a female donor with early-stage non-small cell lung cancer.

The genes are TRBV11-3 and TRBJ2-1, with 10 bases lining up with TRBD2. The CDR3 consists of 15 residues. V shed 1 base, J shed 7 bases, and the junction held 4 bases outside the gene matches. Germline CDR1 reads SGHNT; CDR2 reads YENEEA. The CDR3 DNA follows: TGTGCCAGCAGCTTAGGAGCGGGGGGGCGGAATGAGCAGTTCTTC. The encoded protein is CASSLGAGGRNEQFF.

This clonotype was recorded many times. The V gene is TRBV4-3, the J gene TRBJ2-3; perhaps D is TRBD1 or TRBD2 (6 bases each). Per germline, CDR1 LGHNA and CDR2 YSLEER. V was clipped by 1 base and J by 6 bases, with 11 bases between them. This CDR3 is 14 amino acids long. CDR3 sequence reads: CASSQGGAPDTQYF. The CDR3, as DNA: TGCGCCAGCAGCCAAGGGGGGGCCCCGGATACGCAGTATTTT.

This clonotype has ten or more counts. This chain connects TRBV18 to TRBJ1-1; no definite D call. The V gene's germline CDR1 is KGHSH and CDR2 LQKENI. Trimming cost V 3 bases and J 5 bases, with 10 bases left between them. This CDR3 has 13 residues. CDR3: CASSPPGKTEAFF. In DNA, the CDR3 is TGTGCCAGCTCACCGCCCGGGAAGACTGAAGCTTTCTTT.

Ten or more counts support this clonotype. This CDR3 is CASSIQGGNQPQHF. CDR3 bases: TGTGCCAGTAGTATTCAGGGTGGCAATCAGCCCCAGCATTTT. The chain joins TRBV19 to TRBJ1-5; D may be TRBD1 (5 bases). CDR1 and CDR2 (germline): LNHDA, SQIVND (reference sequence). The CDR3 is 14 residues long. Trimming took off 3 bases at V and 2 bases at J, with 8 bases between the two ends.

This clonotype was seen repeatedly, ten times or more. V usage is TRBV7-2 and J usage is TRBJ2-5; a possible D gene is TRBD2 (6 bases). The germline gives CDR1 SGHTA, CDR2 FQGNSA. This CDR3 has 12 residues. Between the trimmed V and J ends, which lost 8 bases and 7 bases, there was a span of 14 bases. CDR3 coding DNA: TGTGCCAGCGGGACTGCCCACGGGACCCAGTACTTC. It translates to CASGTAHGTQYF. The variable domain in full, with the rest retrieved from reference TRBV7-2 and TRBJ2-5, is GAGVSQSPSNKVTEKGKDVELRCDPISGHTALYWYRQSLGQGLEFLIYFQGNSAPDKSGLPSDRFSAERTGGSVSTLTIQRTQQEDSAVYLCASGTAHGTQYFGPGTRLLVL.

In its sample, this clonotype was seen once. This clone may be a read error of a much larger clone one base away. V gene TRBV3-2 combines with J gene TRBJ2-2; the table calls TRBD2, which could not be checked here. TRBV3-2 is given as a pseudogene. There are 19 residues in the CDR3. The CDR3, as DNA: TGTGTCAGCAGCCAAGAGATAAATCCCACTAGCGGGGACCCCGGGGAGCTGTTTTTT. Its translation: CVSSQEINPTSGDPGELFF.

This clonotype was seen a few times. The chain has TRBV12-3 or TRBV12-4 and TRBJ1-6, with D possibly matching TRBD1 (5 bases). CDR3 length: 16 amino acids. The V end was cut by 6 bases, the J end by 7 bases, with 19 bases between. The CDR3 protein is CASSWGPGGSNSPLHF. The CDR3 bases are TGTGCCAGCAGCTGGGGACCGGGAGGGAGCAATTCACCCCTCCACTTT.

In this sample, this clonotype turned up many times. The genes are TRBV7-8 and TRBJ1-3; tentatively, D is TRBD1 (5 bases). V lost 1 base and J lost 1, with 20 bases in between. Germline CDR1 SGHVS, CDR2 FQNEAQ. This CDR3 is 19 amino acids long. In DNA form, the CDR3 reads TGTGCCAGCAGCTTAGTCGGGTATCGGGGGGAAGCGTCTGGAAACACCATATATTTT. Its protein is CASSLVGYRGEASGNTIYF.

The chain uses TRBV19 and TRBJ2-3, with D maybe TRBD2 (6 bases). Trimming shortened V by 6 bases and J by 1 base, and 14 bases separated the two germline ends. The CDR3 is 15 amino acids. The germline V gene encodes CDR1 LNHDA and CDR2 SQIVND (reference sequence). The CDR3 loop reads CASSTISGRTDTQYF. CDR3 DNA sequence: TGTGCCAGTAGCACGATTAGCGGCCGCACAGATACGCAGTATTTT.

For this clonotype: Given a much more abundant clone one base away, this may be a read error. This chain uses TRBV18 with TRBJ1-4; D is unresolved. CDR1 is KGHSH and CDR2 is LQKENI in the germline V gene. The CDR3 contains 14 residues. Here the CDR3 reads CASSPPVTNEKLYF. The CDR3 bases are TGTGCCAGCTCACCACCGGTGACAAACGAAAAACTGTATTTT.

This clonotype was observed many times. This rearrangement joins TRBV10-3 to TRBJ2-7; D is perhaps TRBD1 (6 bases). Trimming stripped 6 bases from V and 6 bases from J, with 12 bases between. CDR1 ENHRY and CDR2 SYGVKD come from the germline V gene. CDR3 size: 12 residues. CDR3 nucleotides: TGTGCCATCAGGGACAGCCATTCCGAGCAGTACTTC. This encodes CAIRDSHSEQYF.

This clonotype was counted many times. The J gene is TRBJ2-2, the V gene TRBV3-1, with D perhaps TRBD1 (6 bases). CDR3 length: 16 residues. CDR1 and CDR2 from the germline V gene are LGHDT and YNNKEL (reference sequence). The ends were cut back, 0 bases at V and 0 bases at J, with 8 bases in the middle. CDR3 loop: CASSQETGSNTGELFF. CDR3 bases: TGTGCCAGCAGCCAAGAGACAGGTTCGAACACCGGGGAGCTGTTTTTT.

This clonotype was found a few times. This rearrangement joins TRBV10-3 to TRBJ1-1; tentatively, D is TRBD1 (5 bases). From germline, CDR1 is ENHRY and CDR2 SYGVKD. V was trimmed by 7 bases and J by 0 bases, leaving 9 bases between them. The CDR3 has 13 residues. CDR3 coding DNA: TGTGCCATCACGGAGGGGTTGAACACTGAAGCTTTCTTT. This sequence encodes CAITEGLNTEAFF.

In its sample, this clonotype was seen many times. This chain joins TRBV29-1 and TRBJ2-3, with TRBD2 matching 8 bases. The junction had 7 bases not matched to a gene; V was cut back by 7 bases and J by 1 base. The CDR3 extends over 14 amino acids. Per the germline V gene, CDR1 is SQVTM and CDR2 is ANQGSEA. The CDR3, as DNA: TGCAGCGCCGCCGGGGGGGTTCGCACAGATACGCAGTATTTT. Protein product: CSAAGGVRTDTQYF.

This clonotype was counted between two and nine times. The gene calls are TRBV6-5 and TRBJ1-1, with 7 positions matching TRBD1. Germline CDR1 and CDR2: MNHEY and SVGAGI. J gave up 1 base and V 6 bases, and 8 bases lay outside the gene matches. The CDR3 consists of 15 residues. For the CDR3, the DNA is TGTGCCAGCAGACCCGACAGGGACCAGAACACTGAAGCTTTCTTT. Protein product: CASRPDRDQNTEAFF.

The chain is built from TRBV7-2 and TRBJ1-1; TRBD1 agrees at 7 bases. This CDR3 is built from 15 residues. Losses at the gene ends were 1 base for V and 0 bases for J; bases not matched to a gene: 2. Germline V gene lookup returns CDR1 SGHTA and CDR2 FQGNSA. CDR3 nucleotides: TGTGCCAGCAGCTTAGGGGGGACAGTGAACACTGAAGCTTTCTTT. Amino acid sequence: CASSLGGTVNTEAFF.

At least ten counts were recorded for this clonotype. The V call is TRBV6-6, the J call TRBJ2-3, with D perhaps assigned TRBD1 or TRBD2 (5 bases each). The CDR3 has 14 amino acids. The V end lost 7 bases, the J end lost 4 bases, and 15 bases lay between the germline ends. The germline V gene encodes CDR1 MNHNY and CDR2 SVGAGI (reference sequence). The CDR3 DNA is TGTGCCAGCACTCAATCGTGGGGGTCAGATACGCAGTATTTT. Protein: CASTQSWGSDTQYF.

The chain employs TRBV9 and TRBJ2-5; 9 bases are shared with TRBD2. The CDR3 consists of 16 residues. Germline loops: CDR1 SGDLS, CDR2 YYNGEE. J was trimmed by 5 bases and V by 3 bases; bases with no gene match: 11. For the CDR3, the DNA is TGTGCCAGCAGCGCATACCCGGGACTAGCTGGTGAGACCCAGTACTTC. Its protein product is CASSAYPGLAGETQYF.

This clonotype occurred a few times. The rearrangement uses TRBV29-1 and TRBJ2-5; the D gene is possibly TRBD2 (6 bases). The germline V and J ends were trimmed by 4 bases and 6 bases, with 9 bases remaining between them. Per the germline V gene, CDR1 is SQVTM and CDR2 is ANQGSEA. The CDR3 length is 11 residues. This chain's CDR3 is CSVVGGKTQYF. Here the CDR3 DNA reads TGCAGCGTTGTGGGGGGTAAGACCCAGTACTTC.

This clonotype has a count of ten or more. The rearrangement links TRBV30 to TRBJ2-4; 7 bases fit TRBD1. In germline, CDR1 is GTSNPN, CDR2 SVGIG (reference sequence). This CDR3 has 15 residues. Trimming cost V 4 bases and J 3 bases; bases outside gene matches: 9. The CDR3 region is CAWNTGVGDKNIQYF. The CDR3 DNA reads TGTGCCTGGAATACAGGGGTTGGTGACAAAAACATTCAGTACTTC.

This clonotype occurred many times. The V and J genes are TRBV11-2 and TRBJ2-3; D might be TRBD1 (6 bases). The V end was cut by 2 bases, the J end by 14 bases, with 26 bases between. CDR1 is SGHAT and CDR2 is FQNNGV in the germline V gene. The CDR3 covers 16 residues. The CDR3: CASSLRVRETGTRPYF. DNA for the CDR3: TGTGCCAGCAGCTTACGGGTGCGCGAAACCGGGACAAGGCCGTATTTT.

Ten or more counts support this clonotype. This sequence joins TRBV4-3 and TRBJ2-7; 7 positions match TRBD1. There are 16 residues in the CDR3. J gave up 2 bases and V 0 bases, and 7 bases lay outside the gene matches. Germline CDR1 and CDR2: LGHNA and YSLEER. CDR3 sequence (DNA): TGCGCCAGCAGCCAAGAGTTACGGCAGGGGGCCTACGAGCAGTACTTC. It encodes CASSQELRQGAYEQYF.

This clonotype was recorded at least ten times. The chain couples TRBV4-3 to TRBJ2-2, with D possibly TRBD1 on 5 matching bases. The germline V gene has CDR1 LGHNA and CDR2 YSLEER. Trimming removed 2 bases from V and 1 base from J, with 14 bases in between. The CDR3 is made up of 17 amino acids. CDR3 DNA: TGCGCCAGCAGCCAATGGACACACAGAAAGAACACCGGGGAGCTGTTTTTT. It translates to CASSQWTHRKNTGELFF.

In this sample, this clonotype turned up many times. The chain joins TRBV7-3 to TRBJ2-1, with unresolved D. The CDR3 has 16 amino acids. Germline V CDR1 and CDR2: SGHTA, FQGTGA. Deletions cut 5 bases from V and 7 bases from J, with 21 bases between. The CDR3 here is CASSQAPGPPVNEQFF. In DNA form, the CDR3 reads TGTGCCAGCAGCCAAGCACCAGGACCTCCCGTGAATGAGCAGTTCTTC.

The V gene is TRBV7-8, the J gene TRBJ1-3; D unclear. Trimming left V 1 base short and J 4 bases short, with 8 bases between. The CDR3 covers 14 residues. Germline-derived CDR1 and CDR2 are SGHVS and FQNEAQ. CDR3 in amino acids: CASSLDSTGNTIYF. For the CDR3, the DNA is TGTGCCAGCAGCTTAGACTCAACGGGAAACACCATATATTTT.

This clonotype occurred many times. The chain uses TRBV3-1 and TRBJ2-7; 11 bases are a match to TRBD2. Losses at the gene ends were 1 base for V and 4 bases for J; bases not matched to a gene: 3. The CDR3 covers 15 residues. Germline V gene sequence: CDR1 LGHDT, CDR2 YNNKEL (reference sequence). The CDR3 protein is CASSQVLAGEYEQYF. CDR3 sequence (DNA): TGTGCCAGCAGCCAAGTACTAGCGGGAGAGTACGAGCAGTACTTC.

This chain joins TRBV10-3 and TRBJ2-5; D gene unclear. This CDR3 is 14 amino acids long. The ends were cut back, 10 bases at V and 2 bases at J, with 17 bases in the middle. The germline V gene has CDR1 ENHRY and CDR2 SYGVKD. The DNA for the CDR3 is TGTGCCAACGCCAAACGGCTAGATCAAGAGACCCAGTACTTC. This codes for CANAKRLDQETQYF.